Listed below are T cell receptor beta chains from one sample, sequenced in a study of CD8 T cells in ankylosing spondylitis. TCRdb passed the 5' RACE reads through MiXCR, listing each CDR3 protein once. The top ten clones hold around 13% of a sample with 300,000 to 400,000 distinct CDR3 sequences, 20% of them seen once. Sequenced material: blood, either unsorted or a sorted T cell fraction (not recorded which). Source of these receptors: a male donor with ankylosing spondylitis or in good health (not recorded which). CDR3s include the opening cysteine and the closing phenylalanine or tryptophan. The D gene is left open where the match is weak. Where a row states a size, it is once, few, many or the class of an expanded clone; other rows omit it.

TRBV5-5	TRBJ2-7	TRBD2	few	TGTGCCAGCAGCTTGAGCGGACTAGCGGACGATTACGAGCAGTACTTC	CASSLSGLADDYEQYF
TRBV6-1	TRBJ1-2	TRBD1	few	TGTGCCAGCAGTGAATGGGGACAGGGTTGGTATGGCTACACCTTC	CASSEWGQGWYGYTF
TRBV21-1	TRBJ1-4	-	-	TGTGCCAGCACCCTCCCGGGACCCAAGGAAAAACTGTTTTTT	CASTLPGPKEKLFF
TRBV12-3/TRBV12-4	TRBJ2-3	TRBD1	few	TGTGCCAGCACTCAACACCGGGGACAGCCTTTCCAAGATACGCAGTATTTT	CASTQHRGQPFQDTQYF
TRBV7-8	TRBJ2-2	TRBD2	-	TGTGCCAGCAGCATTAGCGGGGGGGCACTCACCGGGGAGCTGTTTTTT	CASSISGGALTGELFF
TRBV10-3	TRBJ2-5	-	-	TGTGCCATCAGTGACAGGGGAGAGACCCAGTACTTC	CAISDRGETQYF
TRBV4-1	TRBJ2-2	-	-	TGCGCCAGCAGCCAACCACATTCGGTGACCGGGGAGCTGTTTTTT	CASSQPHSVTGELFF
TRBV5-6	TRBJ2-7	-	many	TGTGCCAGCAGCAGTGGGGGGTACTACGAGCAGTACTTC	CASSSGGYYEQYF
TRBV12-3/TRBV12-4	TRBJ2-5	-	-	TGTGCCAGCAGTCCTCTCTTGAGGGGCCGGGAGACCCAGTACTTC	CASSPLLRGRETQYF
TRBV7-9	TRBJ2-7	-	-	TGTGCCAGCAGTTCCCCGGGGGCGGCCCTCTCCTACGAGCAGTACTTC	CASSSPGAALSYEQYF
TRBV6-1	TRBJ2-5	TRBD1	few	TGTGCCAGCAGTGAAGGGACAGGGGTCCTCCAAGAGACCCAGTACTTC	CASSEGTGVLQETQYF
TRBV11-2	TRBJ2-3	TRBD2	few	TGTGCCAGCAGCTTAGACCCCTTCGTTAGCGGGGGAGACACAGATACGCAGTATTTT	CASSLDPFVSGGDTDTQYF
TRBV24-1	TRBJ2-5	-	-	TGTGCCACCAGTGACCTGACAAGGGTACGAGAGACCCAGTACTTC	CATSDLTRVRETQYF
TRBV11-2	TRBJ2-7	-	-	TGTGCCAGCAGCCAGGGGTTCGCCTACGAGCAGTACTTC	CASSQGFAYEQYF
TRBV12-3/TRBV12-4	TRBJ2-7	TRBD2	-	TGTGCCAGCAGTTTAAGCGGGACGGGTGAGCAGTACTTC	CASSLSGTGEQYF
TRBV29-1	TRBJ1-1	-	-	TGCAGCGCCGTGAGGGGAATTATGAACACTGAAGCTTTCTTT	CSAVRGIMNTEAFF
TRBV6-1	TRBJ2-3	-	-	TGTGCCAGCAGTGAGGGGTGGGGTAGCACAGATACGCAGTATTTT	CASSEGWGSTDTQYF
TRBV12-3/TRBV12-4	TRBJ2-7	-	many	TGTGCCAGCAGTCCCACAGGGAACTGGTACGAGCAGTACTTC	CASSPTGNWYEQYF
TRBV30	TRBJ2-6	-	-	TGTGCCTGGAGTCCAGGGTCTGGGGCCAACGTCCTGACTTTC	CAWSPGSGANVLTF
TRBV7-9	TRBJ2-7	-	few	TGTGCCAGCAGCTTAGAGTACGGGGGCCACGAGCAGTACTTC	CASSLEYGGHEQYF
TRBV19	TRBJ2-1	-	-	TGTGCCAGTAGTATAGAGACTTACAGTTTGAATGAGCAGTTCTTC	CASSIETYSLNEQFF
TRBV20-1	TRBJ1-1	TRBD1	-	TGCAGTGCTAGATCCTCGAGGGGGCTGGGCACTGAAGCTTTCTTT	CSARSSRGLGTEAFF
TRBV29-1	TRBJ2-2	-	few	TGCAGCGTCACCGGGACGACGAACACCGGGGAGCTGTTTTTT	CSVTGTTNTGELFF
TRBV12-3/TRBV12-4	TRBJ2-5	TRBD2	-	TGTGCCAGCAGTTTTCGGGGGGGGCCATTTGGGCAAGAGACCCAGTACTTC	CASSFRGGPFGQETQYF
TRBV20-1	TRBJ1-3	TRBD1	-	TGCAGTGCCGAGACAGGGGGGACCTCTGGAAACACCATATATTTT	CSAETGGTSGNTIYF
TRBV25-1	TRBJ2-7	-	few	TGTGCCAGCAGTGTGACGACCGAGCAGTACTTC	CASSVTTEQYF
TRBV12-3/TRBV12-4	TRBJ2-1	-	-	TGTGCCAGCAGTTTAGCTCTTAGACTAGAAAATGAGCAGTTCTTC	CASSLALRLENEQFF
TRBV20-1	TRBJ2-1	TRBD1	few	TGCAGTGCTTCCTCTTTAGGGGGCTTAACCCTCAATGAGCAGTTCTTC	CSASSLGGLTLNEQFF
TRBV10-3	TRBJ1-5	-	few	TGTGCCATCAGTGAGTCGAATAGGGGCAATCAGCCCCAGCATTTT	CAISESNRGNQPQHF
TRBV28	TRBJ2-5	-	many	TGTGCCAGCAGTTTTCACGCTCTCCGGGACCAAGAGACCCAGTACTTC	CASSFHALRDQETQYF
TRBV29-1	TRBJ2-2	TRBD1	many	TGCAGCGTGGATAACAGGGGAGAGTCCGGGGAGCTGTTTTTT	CSVDNRGESGELFF
TRBV28	TRBJ2-7	-	few	TGTGCCAGCAGTTTATTTTTGGGATTCGAGCAGTACTTC	CASSLFLGFEQYF
TRBV12-3/TRBV12-4	TRBJ2-2	-	few	TGTGCCAGCAGCCTCGGTACCCCCACCGGGGAGCTGTTTTTT	CASSLGTPTGELFF
TRBV4-1	TRBJ2-7	-	few	TGCGCCAGCAGCCCCGATATTACGTGGGAGCAGTACTTC	CASSPDITWEQYF
TRBV4-1	TRBJ1-4	TRBD1	-	TGCGCCAGCAGCCAAGTGACAGGGGAGGGGGAAAAACTGTTTTTT	CASSQVTGEGEKLFF
TRBV20-1	TRBJ2-7	TRBD2	few	TGCAGTGCTAAGAGATTGGGACTAACTAACTACGAGCAGTACTTC	CSAKRLGLTNYEQYF
TRBV29-1	TRBJ2-3	-	few	TGCAGCGTTTCGGGCTGGGGCACAGATACGCAGTATTTT	CSVSGWGTDTQYF
TRBV15	TRBJ2-7	-	few	TGTGCCACCAGCAGAGATATGAACACACCCACCTACGAGCAGTACTTC	CATSRDMNTPTYEQYF
TRBV7-3	TRBJ1-2	-	few	TGTGCCAGCAGCCCAGAACCGGCGGGACAAGACTATGGCTACACCTTC	CASSPEPAGQDYGYTF
TRBV4-1	TRBJ2-4	-	-	TGCGCCAGCAGCGCATCTGGGGGTATGGGAAACATTCAGTACTTC	CASSASGGMGNIQYF
TRBV29-1	TRBJ2-7	-	-	TGCAGCGTTGTGTCCAACTCCTACGAGCAGTACTTC	CSVVSNSYEQYF
TRBV4-1	TRBJ2-7	TRBD1	few	TGCGCCAGCAGCCAGGCAGGGGGTGTGGAGCAGTACTTC	CASSQAGGVEQYF
TRBV6-6	TRBJ2-7	-	few	TGTGCCAGCAGCCTGCCCCGCAACTACGAGCAGTACTTC	CASSLPRNYEQYF
TRBV5-5	TRBJ2-1	-	-	TGTGCCAGCAGCTTTCGGGATTCCCTCTACAATGAGCAGTTCTTC	CASSFRDSLYNEQFF
TRBV28	TRBJ2-5	-	-	TGTGCCAGCAGTCCACTCTCCCCTCTACAAGAGACCCAGTACTTC	CASSPLSPLQETQYF
TRBV15	TRBJ2-2	TRBD2	few	TGTGCCACCAGCGGAAGCGGGATGAACACCGGGGAGCTGTTTTTT	CATSGSGMNTGELFF
TRBV10-3	TRBJ2-1	TRBD2	few	TGTGCCATCAGGTCCGGGACTAGCGGGGGGGACCGCTGGAATGAGCAGTTCTTC	CAIRSGTSGGDRWNEQFF
TRBV6-2/TRBV6-3	TRBJ1-2	TRBD1	-	TGTGCCAGCAGTTACTCGATGGCAGGGGGCAACTATGGCTACACCTTC	CASSYSMAGGNYGYTF
TRBV10-3	TRBJ2-5	-	-	TGTGCCATCAGTGAGTCAGGGACCACCAGGGCCCAAGAGACCCAGTACTTC	CAISESGTTRAQETQYF
TRBV11-2	TRBJ1-2	-	few	TGTGCCAGCAGCTTACATATTTATGGCTACACCTTC	CASSLHIYGYTF
TRBV29-1	TRBJ1-4	-	few	TGCAGCGTCATGGTGATGGGGAATGAAAAACTGTTTTTT	CSVMVMGNEKLFF
TRBV28	TRBJ2-7	TRBD2	-	TGTGCCAGCAGGCGTAGCGGGGGGGGGCCCTACGAGCAGTACTTC	CASRRSGGGPYEQYF
TRBV20-1	TRBJ2-1	-	-	TGCAGTGCTAGTCCCGCTAGCTTCAATGAGCAGTTCTTC	CSASPASFNEQFF
TRBV12-3/TRBV12-4	TRBJ2-3	TRBD1	-	TGTGCCAGCAGTTTTCGACAGGGGAAGACTAGCACAGATACGCAGTATTTT	CASSFRQGKTSTDTQYF